This TCR beta chain was retrieved from a study of CXCR3-negative and CXCR3-positive naive CD8 T cells. Broader study findings: For CXCR3-positive naive cells, TRB CDR3s were more hydrophobic than those of CXCR3-negative naive cells.

The CDR3 covers 16 residues. Note on this clonotype: Antigen unknown.

cDNA libraries for TRB were generated by 5' RACE incorporating UMI labels. TCRdb derives one entry per CDR3 protein from the 5' RACE reads, leaving out DNA. The specimen's table records approximately 96,000 distinct CDR3 sequences. Input material: naive CXCR3+ CD8+ T cells from blood. Documented subset: CD45RO-CCR7+CD27+CD95- naive CD8+ T cells expressing CXCR3 (TNR3+). The sequence was collected from a human donor in good health. Some clones in this sample may be carry-over from other donors' samples. The chain recombines TRBV21-1 with TRBJ2-7; TCRdb's D gene call, TRBD1, goes unchecked for lack of DNA. TRBV21-1 constitutes a pseudogene. The CDR3 protein is CASSKGFRQDYGEQYF.